This record covers a single TCR beta chain. Which antigen it targets is not known. Given a much more abundant clone one base away, this may be a read error. The germline V gene specifies SGHAT as CDR1 and FQNNGV as CDR2. The cysteine opens and the phenylalanine closes a CDR3 of 14 amino acids. Only the CDR3 part of the read is kept: 42 bases, read in frame from the first base. The sample originates from a study of T cells in Graves' hyperthyroidism and ophthalmopathy (dated by TCRdb to the late 2010s). In terms of the full investigation: Peripheral blood samples were taken at initial diagnosis, before any treatment was given. After blood sampling, hyperthyroidism patients were treated with methimazole at a starting dose of 30 mg daily, and ophthalmopathy patients were treated with high-dose intravenous methylprednisolone. To identify distinguishing TCR V-J signatures, a discovery cohort of about 95 patients was used, comprising 40 to 45 with Graves' ophthalmopathy and around 60 with stable Graves' hyperthyroidism. In about 6 Graves' hyperthyroidism patients, the study also compared T-cell repertoires from thyroid tissue with T-cell repertoires from blood. According to the paper, TCR Vbeta CDR3 sequencing was carried out on about 140 peripheral blood samples, which came from fewer than 50 ophthalmopathy, under 85 hyperthyroidism and roughly 17 progressor patients. The roughly 91 discovery patients were randomly split 7:3 into training and test sets. An independent validation cohort of under 20 hyperthyroidism patients and approximately 17 patients who later progressed to ophthalmopathy tested prospective prediction of ophthalmopathy.

The investigation overall reported the following: Blood samples also contained most of the expanded thyroid clonotypes (frequency above 0.001), which suggests that blood repertoires may reflect thyroid immune responses. A model built on a 13 V-J signature distinguished ophthalmopathy from stable hyperthyroidism, reaching roughly 88% sensitivity and approximately 81% specificity in cross-validation and 80%/75% in testing. No statistical method was used to set the sample size in advance, and investigators knew the group allocation. In validation, progression to ophthalmopathy was predicted by the model with nearly 71% sensitivity and roughly 76% specificity, a median of around 6.5 months before onset.

Amplification of TCR beta CDR3 regions was carried out from RNA transcripts. For the first round of RT-PCR on the TCR CDR3, the HTBI primer set was used together with the Qiagen OneStep RT-PCR kit. Libraries were constructed in a second round of multiplex PCR, after which size selection and purification were performed. Libraries were sequenced paired-end with 100 bp reads on an Illumina HiSeq2000. On the study's bioinformatics: SOAPnuke was used to process the raw data, removing reads that contained adapters or uncalled bases, had a mean Phred below 15, or lacked an exact match to the constant primer or identifier. High-quality paired reads were merged with COPE v1.2.5, and unique nucleotide sequences were defined as clonotypes. MiTCR v1.1 was used to align the clonotypes against IMGT TRBV, TRBD and TRBJ reference segments. Only V-J combinations with frequency above 0.0001, covering roughly 99% of repertoires, were analysed. A TCS score was defined as the ratio between F50 (clonal expansion) and ExV (chaos), using BLOSUM62-based TCRdist between CDR3 peptides within each V-J. Welch's t-statistics and random forest reduced around 550 V-J features to 13, which were used in a naive Bayes classifier (R e1071). TCRdb reworked the public reads: Q25 trimming with fastp, MiXCR clone assembly, productive beta chains retained. Each CDR3 protein appears once, grouped with its most common genes and DNA. These V and J calls are TCRdb output, not the study's own analysis. The sample profile shows 250,000 to 300,000 distinct CDR3 sequences; roughly 20% of them were found once. Under 45% of the sample is taken by the ten largest.

Ophthalmopathy patients had moderately to severely active disease, with a Clinical Activity Score of 3 or more, a NOSPECS grade of 4 or more, and a disease duration of less than 3 months. Patients with uncontrolled infections, other autoimmune diseases, pregnancy or lactation were excluded. Diagnoses relied on clinical symptoms, serum thyroxine and TRAb, thyroid ultrasound and orbital computed tomography. Ficoll-Paque density gradient centrifugation was used to isolate PBMCs from 8.5 to 10 ml of fresh peripheral blood. Trizol reagent was used to extract total RNA, and RNA quality was then checked on an Agilent 2100 Bioanalyzer.

This TCR was sampled from a man in his forties or fifties with Graves' ophthalmopathy. Sample: blood. This sequence uses TRBV11-2 and TRBJ1-5; the D gene cannot be named for sure. The sequenced DNA is TGTGCCATCAGCTTAGACGGGGGCAATCAGCCCCAGCATTTT. Its protein is CAISLDGGNQPQHF.